This is a list of T cell receptor beta chains from one sample in a study of T cell clonotyping in hematopoietic cell transplantation. Sequencing was performed with immunoSEQ multiplex PCR; in TCRdb, only in-frame clones are kept and a portion is missing. Here the sample spans some 9,700 clones, approximately 96% being singletons. The source was peripheral blood mononuclear cells, collected 100 days after allogeneic stem cell transplant. The receptors were gathered from a male patient aged 60 to 75 who had an allogeneic stem cell transplant from a related donor, so the T cells may come from the graft donor. Some clones in this sample may be carry-over from other donors' samples. Each CDR3 is given with its conserved first and last residue. D genes are given only for firm matches. The size of a clone is reported for some rows only, either as once, few or many, or as a class for expanded clones.

V: TRBV6-5; J: TRBJ1-3; size: once; D: .; CDR3: CASSSQKFSGNTIYF; DNA: TGTGCCAGCAGTAGTCAGAAGTTTTCTGGAAACACCATATATTTT
V: TRBV19; J: TRBJ2-2; size: .; D: TRBD2; CDR3: CASRSGLAGSYTGELFF; DNA: TGTGCCAGTAGATCCGGACTAGCGGGGTCCTACACCGGGGAGCTGTTTTTT
V: TRBV11-1; J: TRBJ1-1; size: .; D: .; CDR3: CASSAGFRAFF; DNA: TGTGCCAGCAGCGCGGGTTTCCGTGCTTTCTTT
V: TRBV30; J: TRBJ1-6; size: .; D: TRBD1; CDR3: CAWAGQSNSPLHF; DNA: TGTGCCTGGGCGGGACAGTCTAATTCACCCCTCCACTTT
V: TRBV11-3; J: TRBJ2-6; size: .; D: .; CDR3: CASSLVAGANVLTF; DNA: TGTGCCAGCAGCTTAGTCGCTGGGGCCAACGTCCTGACTTTC
V: TRBV2; J: TRBJ2-3; size: .; D: TRBD2; CDR3: CASRRLAGITDTQYF; DNA: TGTGCCAGCAGGCGACTAGCGGGGATCACAGATACGCAGTATTTT
V: TRBV19; J: TRBJ2-2; size: .; D: TRBD1; CDR3: CASSGTGGIGELFF; DNA: TGTGCCAGTAGTGGGACAGGGGGCATCGGGGAGCTGTTTTTT
V: TRBV30; J: TRBJ1-2; size: .; D: TRBD1; CDR3: CAWSWGRGQGYTF; DNA: TGTGCCTGGAGTTGGGGCAGGGGGCAAGGCTACACCTTC
V: TRBV25-1; J: TRBJ1-2; size: .; D: .; CDR3: CASTRGLGYGYTF; DNA: TGTGCCAGCACCCGAGGGCTCGGCTATGGCTACACCTTC
V: TRBV4-1; J: TRBJ2-7; size: .; D: TRBD2; CDR3: CASSQGRGGYEQYF; DNA: TGCGCCAGCAGCCAAGGCCGGGGGGGCTACGAGCAGTACTTC
V: TRBV5-4; J: TRBJ1-2; size: .; D: .; CDR3: CASSLLYTNYGYTF; DNA: TGTGCCAGCAGCTTGCTCTACACAAACTATGGCTACACCTTC
V: TRBV28; J: TRBJ2-3; size: .; D: TRBD2; CDR3: CASSFPTARGGVDTQYF; DNA: TGTGCCAGCAGTTTCCCCACCGCGCGGGGGGGCGTAGATACGCAGTATTTT
V: TRBV4-3; J: TRBJ1-1; size: .; D: .; CDR3: CASSQDLLRESEAFF; DNA: TGCGCCAGCAGCCAAGATCTACTCAGGGAGTCTGAAGCTTTCTTT
V: TRBV5-4; J: TRBJ2-3; size: .; D: TRBD2; CDR3: CASSAIFRTSEDTQYF; DNA: TGTGCCAGCAGTGCAATATTCCGGACTAGCGAAGATACGCAGTATTTT
V: TRBV7-9; J: TRBJ1-1; size: .; D: TRBD1; CDR3: CASSLTGREAFF; DNA: TGTGCCAGCAGCTTGACAGGGAGAGAAGCTTTCTTT
V: TRBV5-1; J: TRBJ2-2; size: .; D: TRBD1; CDR3: CASSLGGQGVTGELFF; DNA: TGCGCCAGCAGCTTGGGTGGACAGGGGGTCACCGGGGAGCTGTTTTTT
V: TRBV19; J: TRBJ1-6; size: once; D: .; CDR3: CASSPSRTPGSPLHF; DNA: TGTGCCAGTAGTCCCTCCAGAACCCCGGGTTCACCCCTCCACTTT
V: TRBV5-1; J: TRBJ1-2; size: .; D: .; CDR3: CASSPQGNGYTF; DNA: TGCGCCAGCAGCCCACAGGGTAATGGCTACACCTTC
V: TRBV7-3; J: TRBJ2-2; size: .; D: .; CDR3: CASSRPSSTGELFF; DNA: TGTGCCAGCAGCCGGCCTTCTAGCACCGGGGAGCTGTTTTTT
V: TRBV4-1; J: TRBJ1-2; size: .; D: .; CDR3: CASSQDPGIGGYTF; DNA: TGCGCCAGCAGCCAAGATCCAGGGATCGGGGGCTACACCTTC
V: TRBV27; J: TRBJ1-2; size: .; D: .; CDR3: CASRSGLNQASYGYTF; DNA: TGTGCCAGCAGGTCCGGACTTAACCAAGCCTCCTATGGCTACACCTTC
V: TRBV6-5; J: TRBJ1-4; size: .; D: .; CDR3: CASSKSTVSGEKLFF; DNA: TGTGCCAGCAGTAAATCGACAGTCTCAGGGGAAAAACTGTTTTTT
V: TRBV2; J: TRBJ2-7; size: .; D: .; CDR3: CASSDVRPADYEQYF; DNA: TGTGCCAGCAGTGATGTAAGGCCAGCAGACTACGAGCAGTACTTC
V: TRBV9; J: TRBJ1-2; size: .; D: TRBD1; CDR3: CASSVRGEQGSYGYTF; DNA: TGTGCCAGCAGCGTAAGAGGGGAACAGGGGTCCTATGGCTACACCTTC
V: TRBV6-1; J: TRBJ1-5; size: .; D: .; CDR3: CASSEEIGGNQPQHF; DNA: TGTGCCAGCAGTGAAGAGATCGGGGGCAATCAGCCCCAGCATTTT
V: TRBV6-4; J: TRBJ1-4; size: .; D: .; CDR3: CASSGGPHEKLFF; DNA: TGTGCCAGCAGTGGAGGGCCCCATGAAAAACTGTTTTTT
V: TRBV7-2; J: TRBJ1-6; size: .; D: .; CDR3: CASSSDTDSPLHF; DNA: TGTGCCAGCAGCTCTGACACGGACTCACCCCTCCACTTT
V: TRBV6-6; J: TRBJ2-7; size: .; D: .; CDR3: CASSQKSPEKYF; DNA: TGTGCCAGCAGTCAAAAGTCCCCAGAGAAGTACTTC